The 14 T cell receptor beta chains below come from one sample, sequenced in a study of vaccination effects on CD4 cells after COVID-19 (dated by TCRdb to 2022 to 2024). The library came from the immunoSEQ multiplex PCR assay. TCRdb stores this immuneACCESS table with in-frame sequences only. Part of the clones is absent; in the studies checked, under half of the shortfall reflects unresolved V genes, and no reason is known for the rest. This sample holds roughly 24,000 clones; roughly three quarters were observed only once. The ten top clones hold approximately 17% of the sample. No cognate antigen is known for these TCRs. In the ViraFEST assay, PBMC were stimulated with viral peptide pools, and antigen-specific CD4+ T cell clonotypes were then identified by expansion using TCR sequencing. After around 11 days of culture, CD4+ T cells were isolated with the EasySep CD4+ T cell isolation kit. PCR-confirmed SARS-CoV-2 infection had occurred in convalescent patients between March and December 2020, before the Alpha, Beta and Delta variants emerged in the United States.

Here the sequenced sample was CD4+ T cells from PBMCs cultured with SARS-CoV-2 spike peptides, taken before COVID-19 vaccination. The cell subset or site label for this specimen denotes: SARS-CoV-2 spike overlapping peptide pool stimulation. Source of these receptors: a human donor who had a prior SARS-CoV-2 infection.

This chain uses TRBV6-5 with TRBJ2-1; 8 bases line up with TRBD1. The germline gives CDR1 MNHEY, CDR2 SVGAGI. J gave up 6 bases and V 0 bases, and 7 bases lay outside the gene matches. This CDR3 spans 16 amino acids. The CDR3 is CASSYSTGENINEQFF. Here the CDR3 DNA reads TGTGCCAGCAGTTACTCGACAGGGGAGAACATCAATGAGCAGTTCTTC.

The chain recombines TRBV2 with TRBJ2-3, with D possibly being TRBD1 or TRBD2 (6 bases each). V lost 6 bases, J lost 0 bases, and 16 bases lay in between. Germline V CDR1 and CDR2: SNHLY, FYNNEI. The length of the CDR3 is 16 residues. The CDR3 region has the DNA TGTGCCAGCAGCCTTGGGGGGCGAGGGAGCACAGATACGCAGTATTTT. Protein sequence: CASSLGGRGSTDTQYF.

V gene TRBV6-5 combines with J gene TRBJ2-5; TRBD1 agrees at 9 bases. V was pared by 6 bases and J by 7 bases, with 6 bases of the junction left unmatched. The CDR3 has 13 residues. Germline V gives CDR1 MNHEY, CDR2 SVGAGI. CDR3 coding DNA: TGTGCCAGCAGGCGCACAGGGGGCGGGACCCAGTACTTC. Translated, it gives CASRRTGGGTQYF.

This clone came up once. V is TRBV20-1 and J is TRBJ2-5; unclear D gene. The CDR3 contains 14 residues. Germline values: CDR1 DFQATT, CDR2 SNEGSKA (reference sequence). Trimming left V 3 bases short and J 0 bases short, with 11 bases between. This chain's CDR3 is CSASQTTDQETQYF. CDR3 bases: TGCAGTGCTAGTCAGACCACCGACCAAGAGACCCAGTACTTC.

The CDR3 DNA follows: TGTGCCAGCACCTCTCCATCCGGGCGGGGGGGCGTTACGCAGTATTTT. This sequence encodes CASTSPSGRGGVTQYF. The gene calls are TRBV7-2 and TRBJ2-3; the match to TRBD2 covers 9 bases. CDR3 length equals 16 residues. CDR1 is SGHTA, CDR2 FQGNSA, per germline. V was clipped by 7 bases and J by 8 bases; unmatched bases: 16.

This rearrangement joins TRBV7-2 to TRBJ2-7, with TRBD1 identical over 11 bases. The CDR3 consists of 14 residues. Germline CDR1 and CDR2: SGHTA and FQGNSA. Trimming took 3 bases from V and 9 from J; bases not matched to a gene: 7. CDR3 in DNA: TGTGCCAGCAGCTTCGGACAGGGGGCGCTTAGGCAGTACTTC. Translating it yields CASSFGQGALRQYF.

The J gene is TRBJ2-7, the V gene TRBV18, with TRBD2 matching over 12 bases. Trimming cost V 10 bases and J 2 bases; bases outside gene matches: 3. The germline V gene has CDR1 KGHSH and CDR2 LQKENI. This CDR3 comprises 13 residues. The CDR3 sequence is CATSSGRAYEQYF. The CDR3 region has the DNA TGTGCCACCTCTAGCGGGAGGGCCTACGAGCAGTACTTC. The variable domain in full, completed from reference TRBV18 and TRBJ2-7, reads NAGVMQNPRHLVRRRGQEARLRCSPMKGHSHVYWYRQLPEEGLKFMVYLQKENIIDESGMPKERFSAEFPKEGPSILRIQQVVRGDSAAYFCATSSGRAYEQYFGPGTRLTVT.

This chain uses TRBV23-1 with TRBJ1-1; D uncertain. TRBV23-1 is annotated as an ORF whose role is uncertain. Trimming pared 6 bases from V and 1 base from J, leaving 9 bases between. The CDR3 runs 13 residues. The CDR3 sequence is CASSPLGNTEAFF. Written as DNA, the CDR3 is TGCGCCAGCAGCCCTTTAGGGAACACTGAAGCTTTCTTT.

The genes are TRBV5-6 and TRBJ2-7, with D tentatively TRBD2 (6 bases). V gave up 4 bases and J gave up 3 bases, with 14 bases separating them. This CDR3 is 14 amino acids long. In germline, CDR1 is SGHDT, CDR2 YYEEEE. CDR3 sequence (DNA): TGTGCCAGCAGCCGGGGGTGGGAAAGCTACGAGCAGTACTTC. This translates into CASSRGWESYEQYF.

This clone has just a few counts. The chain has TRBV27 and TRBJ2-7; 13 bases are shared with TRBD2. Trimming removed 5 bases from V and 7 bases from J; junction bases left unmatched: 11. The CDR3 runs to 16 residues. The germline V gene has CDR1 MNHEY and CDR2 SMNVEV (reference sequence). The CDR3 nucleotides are TGTGCCAGCAGTCCTCTGCGGCGGACTAGCGGGGGAGAGCAGTACTTC. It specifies CASSPLRRTSGGEQYF.

Written as DNA, the CDR3 is TGCGCCAGCAGCCAAGAACCTCCGGCGGGAGGGCTGAGCGAGCAGTACTTC. The encoded protein is CASSQEPPAGGLSEQYF. V is TRBV4-3 and J is TRBJ2-7; TRBD2 aligns across 9 bases. This CDR3 is built from 17 residues. Germline assignment: CDR1 LGHNA and CDR2 YSLEER. The V gene end was trimmed by 0 bases and the J gene end by 6 bases; junction bases not matched to a gene: 12.

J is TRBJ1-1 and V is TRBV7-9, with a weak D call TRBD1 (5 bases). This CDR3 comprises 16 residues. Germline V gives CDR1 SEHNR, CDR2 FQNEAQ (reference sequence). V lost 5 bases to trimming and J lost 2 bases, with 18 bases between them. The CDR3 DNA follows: TGTGCCAGCAGCCTAGGGGCGGGGACCCGAAACACTGAAGCTTTCTTT. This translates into CASSLGAGTRNTEAFF.

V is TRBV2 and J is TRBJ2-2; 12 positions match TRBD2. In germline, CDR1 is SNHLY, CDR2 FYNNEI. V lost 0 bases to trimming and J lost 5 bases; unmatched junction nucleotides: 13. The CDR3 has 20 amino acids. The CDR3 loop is CASSEAGASSGRARTGELFF. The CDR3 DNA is TGTGCCAGCAGTGAAGCAGGGGCTTCTAGCGGGAGGGCCCGAACCGGGGAGCTGTTTTTT.

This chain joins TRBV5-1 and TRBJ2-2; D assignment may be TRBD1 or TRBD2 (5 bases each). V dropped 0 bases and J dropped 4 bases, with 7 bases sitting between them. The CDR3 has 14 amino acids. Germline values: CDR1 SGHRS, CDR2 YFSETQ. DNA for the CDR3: TGCGCCAGCAGCTTGGATGGGGGCACCGGGGAGCTGTTTTTT. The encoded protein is CASSLDGGTGELFF.